This TCR beta chain was sequenced for a study of cytomegalovirus exposure and HLA in healthy donors. Notes on the study in general: Cytomegalovirus association was listed for around 170 TCR beta chains. In a later analysis, CMV-associated beta chains were mostly HLA-associated, it appeared.

This PCR relied on a set of 60 Vbeta primers and 13 Jbeta primers. Here immunoSEQ multiplex PCR was the method, and the copy in TCRdb shows in-frame clones only, minus some. Altogether 100,000 to 120,000 clones are present, roughly three quarters being singletons, with the ten largest covering roughly 3%. Donors were nominally healthy when sampled, though unrecorded immune exposures were likely. This clone was counted between two and nine times. Its antigen is still unknown. The receptor was isolated from a man aged 30 to 45 in good health and CMV-seronegative. The sample consisted of PBMCs.

The CDR3 DNA reads TGTGCCAGCAGTCTACAGGGCGGCTACTATGGCTACACCTTC. Translated: CASSLQGGYYGYTF. This sequence joins TRBV28 and TRBJ1-2, with a weak D call TRBD1 (6 bases). Germline loops: CDR1 MDHEN, CDR2 SYDVKM. The CDR3 totals 14 residues. Trimming pared 5 bases from V and 3 bases from J, leaving 13 bases between.